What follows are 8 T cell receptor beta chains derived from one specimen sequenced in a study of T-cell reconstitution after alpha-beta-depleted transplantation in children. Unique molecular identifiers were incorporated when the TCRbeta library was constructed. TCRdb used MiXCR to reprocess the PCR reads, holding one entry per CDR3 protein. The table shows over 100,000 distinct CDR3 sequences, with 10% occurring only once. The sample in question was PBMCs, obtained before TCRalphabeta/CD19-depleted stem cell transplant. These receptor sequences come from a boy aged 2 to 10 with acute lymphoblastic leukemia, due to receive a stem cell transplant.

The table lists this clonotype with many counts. The CDR3 region is CSATHSGVDGTQYF. The CDR3 bases are TGCAGTGCTACACACTCAGGGGTTGACGGGACCCAGTACTTC. The J gene is TRBJ2-5, the V gene TRBV20-1, with D possibly being TRBD1 (6 bases). The V end was cut by 4 bases, the J end by 7 bases, with 19 bases between. This CDR3 comprises 14 residues. Germline values: CDR1 DFQATT, CDR2 SNEGSKA (reference sequence).

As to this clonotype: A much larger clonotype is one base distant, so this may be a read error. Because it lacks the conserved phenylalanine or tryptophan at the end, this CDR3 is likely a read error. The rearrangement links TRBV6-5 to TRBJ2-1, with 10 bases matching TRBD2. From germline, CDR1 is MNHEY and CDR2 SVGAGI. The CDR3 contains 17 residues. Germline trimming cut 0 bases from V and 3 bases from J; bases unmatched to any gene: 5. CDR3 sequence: CASSYSPLAGLYNEQFL. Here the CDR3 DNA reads TGTGCCAGCAGTTACTCGCCACTAGCGGGGCTCTACAATGAGCAGTTCTTG.

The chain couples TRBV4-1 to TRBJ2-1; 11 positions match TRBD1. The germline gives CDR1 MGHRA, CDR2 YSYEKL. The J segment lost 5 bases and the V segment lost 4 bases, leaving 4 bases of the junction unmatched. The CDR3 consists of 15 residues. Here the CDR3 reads CASSRTGGADNEQFF. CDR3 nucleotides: TGCGCCAGCAGCCGGACAGGGGGCGCGGACAATGAGCAGTTCTTC.

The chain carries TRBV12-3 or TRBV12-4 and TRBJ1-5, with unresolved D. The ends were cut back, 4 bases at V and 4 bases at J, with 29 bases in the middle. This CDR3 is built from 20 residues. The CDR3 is CASSYEGSRLGEPKNQPQHF. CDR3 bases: TGTGCCAGCAGTTACGAGGGATCCCGATTAGGAGAACCCAAAAATCAGCCCCAGCATTTT.

CDR3 nucleotides: TGCGCCAGCAGCCCGGCGGAGCGGGAGAGCTACAATGAGCAGTTCTTC. It translates to CASSPAERESYNEQFF. This chain uses TRBV5-1 with TRBJ2-1; 8 bases are a match to TRBD2. Germline CDR1 SGHRS, CDR2 YFSETQ. V shed 4 bases and J 3 bases; nucleotides not matched to a gene: 9. The CDR3 is 16 residues long.

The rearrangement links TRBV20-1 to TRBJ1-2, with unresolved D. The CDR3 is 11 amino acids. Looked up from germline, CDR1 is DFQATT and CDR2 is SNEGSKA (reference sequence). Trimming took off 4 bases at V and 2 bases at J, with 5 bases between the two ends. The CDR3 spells CSATKNYGYTF. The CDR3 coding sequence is TGCAGTGCTACAAAAAACTATGGCTACACCTTC.

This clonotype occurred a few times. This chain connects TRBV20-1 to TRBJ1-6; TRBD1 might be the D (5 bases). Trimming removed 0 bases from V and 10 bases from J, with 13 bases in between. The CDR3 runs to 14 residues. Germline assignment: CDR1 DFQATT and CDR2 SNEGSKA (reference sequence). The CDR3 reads CSARDSGARSPLHF. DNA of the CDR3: TGCAGTGCTAGAGATTCCGGGGCGCGATCACCCCTCCACTTT.

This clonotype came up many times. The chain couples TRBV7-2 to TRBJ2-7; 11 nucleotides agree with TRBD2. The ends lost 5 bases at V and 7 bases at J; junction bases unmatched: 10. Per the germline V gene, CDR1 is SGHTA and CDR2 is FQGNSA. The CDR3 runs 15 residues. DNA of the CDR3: TGTGCCAGCAGCATCTTAGCGGGAGGGCCGGGGGAGCAGTACTTC. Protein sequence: CASSILAGGPGEQYF.